One sample yielded the 30 T cell receptor beta chains listed below, sequenced in a study of technical replicates of blood from several donors. Data came from immunoSEQ multiplex PCR; TCRdb stores just in-frame clones and leaves some out. This table holds 75,000 to 90,000 clones, about 93% found once. Sequenced sample: T cells isolated from PBMCs. These receptors were taken from a human donor in good health.

The chain uses TRBV28 and TRBJ1-5; D perhaps matches TRBD1 (6 bases). The germline V gene has CDR1 MDHEN and CDR2 SYDVKM. The CDR3 is 14 amino acids. Trimming pared 5 bases from V and 1 base from J, leaving 9 bases between. Written as DNA, the CDR3 is TGTGCCAGCAGTCCTACAGGGAGCAATCAGCCCCAGCATTTT. Protein sequence: CASSPTGSNQPQHF.

The chain carries TRBV6-1 and TRBJ1-1; 9 bases match TRBD1. This CDR3 region has 13 residues. Germline trimming cut 7 bases from V and 4 bases from J; bases unmatched to any gene: 4. The V gene's germline CDR1 is MNHNS and CDR2 SASEGT. DNA of the CDR3: TGTGCCAGCAACCGGGACAGGGTCACTGAAGCTTTCTTT. Its protein product is CASNRDRVTEAFF.

The V and J genes are TRBV28 and TRBJ1-2, with 8 nucleotides matching TRBD1. Germline V lookup: CDR1 MDHEN, CDR2 SYDVKM. Unmatched junction bases numbered 12, after V lost 7 bases and J lost 8 bases. This CDR3 comprises 14 residues. The CDR3 nucleotides read TGTGCCAGCACCCCAATCGGACAGGGTACAGGCTACACCTTC. It is translated as CASTPIGQGTGYTF.

The chain joins TRBV7-9 to TRBJ2-1; D perhaps matches TRBD1 (6 bases). The germline V gene encodes CDR1 SEHNR and CDR2 FQNEAQ (reference sequence). V shed 6 bases and J shed 8 bases, with 26 bases lying between them. The CDR3 is made up of 17 amino acids. CDR3 coding DNA: TGTGCCAGCAGTGCCATGGGAAGGGGGTCGGTTCACGATGAGCAGTTCTTC. The encoded protein is CASSAMGRGSVHDEQFF.

V usage is TRBV11-3 and J usage is TRBJ2-7; a possible D gene is TRBD1 (6 bases). Germline values: CDR1 SGHNT, CDR2 YENEEA. Trimming stripped 5 bases from V and 2 bases from J, with 19 bases between. The CDR3 runs 16 residues. CDR3 sequence reads: CASSPTGQRTAYEQYF. The CDR3 DNA sequence: TGTGCCAGCAGCCCCACAGGGCAGCGGACCGCCTACGAGCAGTACTTC.

This rearrangement joins TRBV2 to TRBJ2-5; 12 nucleotides agree with TRBD2. V lost 5 bases, J lost 5 bases, and 3 bases stayed unmatched. The CDR3 runs to 14 residues. Germline V CDR1 and CDR2: SNHLY, FYNNEI. Here the CDR3 DNA reads TGTGCCAGCAGTTATACTAGCGGGAGGGAGACCCAGTACTTC. Its protein is CASSYTSGRETQYF. Supplemented by reference TRBV2 and TRBJ2-5, the full variable domain reads EPEVTQTPSHQVTQMGQEVILRCVPISNHLYFYWYRQILGQKVEFLVSFYNNEISEKSEIFDDQFSVERPDGSNFTLKIRSTKLEDSAMYFCASSYTSGRETQYFGPGTRLLVL.

The J gene is TRBJ2-2, the V gene TRBV11-3; tentative D call: TRBD2 (5 bases). The CDR3 is 14 amino acids. V lost 2 bases, J lost 1 base, and 5 bases lay in between. Germline CDR1 reads SGHNT; CDR2 reads YENEEA. In DNA, the CDR3 is TGTGCCAGCAGCTTACGGGAGAACACCGGGGAGCTGTTTTTT. Translating gives CASSLRENTGELFF.

CDR3 residues: CASTSVNEQFF. CDR3 nucleotide sequence: TGTGCCAGCACCTCGGTCAATGAGCAGTTCTTC. This rearrangement joins TRBV7-9 to TRBJ2-1; D gene uncertain. From germline, CDR1 is SEHNR and CDR2 FQNEAQ (reference sequence). Deletions cut 7 bases from V and 6 bases from J, with 7 bases between. The CDR3 is 11 amino acids.

The gene calls are TRBV25-1 and TRBJ2-2; D is ambiguous. The germline V gene has CDR1 MGHDK and CDR2 SYGVNS. There are 13 residues in the CDR3. Between the trimmed V and J ends, which lost 3 bases and 8 bases, there was a span of 10 bases. In nucleotides, the CDR3 is TGTGCCAGCAGTGACACTCTCTCGGGGGAGCTGTTTTTT. It encodes CASSDTLSGELFF.

The count of this clone is one. The chain links TRBV5-8 to TRBJ2-7; D is possibly TRBD1 (5 bases). Germline V gene lookup returns CDR1 SGHTS and CDR2 YDEGEE. V dropped 0 bases and J dropped 2 bases, with 12 bases sitting between them. The CDR3 consists of 15 residues. CDR3 protein: CASSLAWQGAYEQYF. In nucleotides, the CDR3 is TGTGCCAGCAGCTTGGCCTGGCAGGGTGCCTACGAGCAGTACTTC.

The chain couples TRBV6-4 to TRBJ2-2; possible D gene TRBD1, 5 bases. The V gene's germline CDR1 is MRHNA and CDR2 SNTAGT. Trimming shortened V by 4 bases and J by 4 bases, and 13 bases separated the two germline ends. This CDR3 comprises 15 residues. CDR3: CASSVSNGATGELFF. The CDR3 nucleotides read TGTGCCAGCAGTGTGTCGAATGGGGCCACCGGGGAGCTGTTTTTT.

The gene calls are TRBV11-2 and TRBJ2-7, with D possibly TRBD1 on 7 matching bases. V was cut by 1 base and J by 4 bases, with 17 bases left in between. From germline, CDR1 is SGHAT and CDR2 FQNNGV. CDR3 length: 16 residues. CDR3 sequence (DNA): TGTGCCAGCAGCTTAGTCGGGATGACAGGGAGGTACGAGCAGTACTTC. Translated, it gives CASSLVGMTGRYEQYF.

Only one count was recorded for this clone. The V gene is TRBV29-1, the J gene TRBJ1-1; a possible D gene is TRBD1 (6 bases). Trimming shortened V by 1 base and J by 5 bases, and 11 bases separated the two germline ends. Germline values: CDR1 SQVTM, CDR2 ANQGSEA. CDR3 length: 13 residues. The CDR3 nucleotides are TGCAGCGTTGAAGCCACAGGGCGGACTGAAGCTTTCTTT. This sequence encodes CSVEATGRTEAFF.

The chain uses TRBV11-2 and TRBJ2-4, with D possibly TRBD2 on 6 matching bases. CDR3 length: 12 residues. The ends were cut back, 3 bases at V and 6 bases at J, with 6 bases in the middle. Germline CDR1 SGHAT, CDR2 FQNNGV. Here the CDR3 DNA reads TGTGCCAGCAGCTTTAGCGGAAACATTCAGTACTTC. Protein product: CASSFSGNIQYF.

This chain joins TRBV27 and TRBJ2-7; a possible D gene is TRBD2 (5 bases). The V end was cut by 5 bases, the J end by 3 bases, with 14 bases between. Germline-derived CDR1 and CDR2 are MNHEY and SMNVEV (reference sequence). CDR3 size: 14 residues. CDR3 residues: CASSGLGVNYEQYF. The DNA of the CDR3 is TGTGCCAGCAGTGGTCTCGGGGTAAACTACGAGCAGTACTTC.

The chain has TRBV4-1 and TRBJ2-1, with D uncertain. The CDR3 has 15 amino acids. The V and J ends lost 4 bases and 2 bases respectively, with 12 bases between them. Germline V CDR1 and CDR2: MGHRA, YSYEKL. The chain's CDR3 is CASSLDSSTYNEQFF. Written as DNA, the CDR3 is TGCGCCAGCAGCCTCGATAGCAGTACCTACAATGAGCAGTTCTTC.

The rearrangement joins TRBV19 to TRBJ2-2; D is unclear. V lost 3 bases, J lost 6 bases, and 14 bases lay in between. Germline CDR1 is LNHDA and CDR2 is SQIVND (reference sequence). The length of the CDR3 is 15 residues. CDR3 residues: CASSISRLVAGELFF. The CDR3 DNA is TGTGCCAGTAGTATTAGTCGGCTAGTGGCCGGGGAGCTGTTTTTT. The variable domain in full, with the rest retrieved from reference TRBV19 and TRBJ2-2, is DGGITQSPKYLFRKEGQNVTLSCEQNLNHDAMYWYRQDPGQGLRLIYYSQIVNDFQKGDIAEGYSVSREKKESFPLTVTSAQKNPTAFYLCASSISRLVAGELFFGEGSRLTVL.

A single count supports this clone. The genes are TRBV2 and TRBJ1-4; D gene unclear. V was clipped by 10 bases and J by 4 bases, with 16 bases between them. Germline V lookup: CDR1 SNHLY, CDR2 FYNNEI. The CDR3 is 14 amino acids. The CDR3 sequence: CATCLDGSNEKLFF. Here the CDR3 DNA reads TGTGCCACCTGCCTCGACGGGAGTAATGAAAAACTGTTTTTT. The variable domain in full, with the rest retrieved from reference TRBV2 and TRBJ1-4, is EPEVTQTPSHQVTQMGQEVILRCVPISNHLYFYWYRQILGQKVEFLVSFYNNEISEKSEIFDDQFSVERPDGSNFTLKIRSTKLEDSAMYFCATCLDGSNEKLFFGSGTQLSVL.

V gene TRBV19 combines with J gene TRBJ2-1; 9 bases are a match to TRBD2. CDR1 is LNHDA, CDR2 SQIVND, per germline (reference sequence). J was trimmed by 1 base and V by 11 bases; bases with no gene match: 9. The CDR3 contains 15 residues. The CDR3 spells CASETSGDSYNEQFF. CDR3 nucleotide sequence: TGTGCCTCGGAGACTAGCGGAGATTCCTACAATGAGCAGTTCTTC.

The chain couples TRBV4-1 to TRBJ2-4; TRBD1 aligns across 8 bases. Germline CDR1 is MGHRA and CDR2 is YSYEKL. This CDR3 contains 15 residues. The ends lost 4 bases at V and 4 bases at J; junction bases unmatched: 6. CDR3 DNA sequence: TGCGCCAGCAGCCGCACGGGACAGGCTAAAAACATTCAGTACTTC. Protein product: CASSRTGQAKNIQYF.

The chain recombines TRBV14 with TRBJ1-1, with D perhaps matching TRBD1 (5 bases). Germline V CDR1 and CDR2: SGHDN, FVKESK. The V and J ends lost 0 bases and 3 bases respectively, with 17 bases between them. CDR3 length: 17 residues. CDR3 region: CASSQDGGGLAYTEAFF. In DNA, the CDR3 is TGTGCCAGCAGCCAAGACGGGGGAGGACTCGCGTACACTGAAGCTTTCTTT.

This clone appeared many times. The V call is TRBV10-1, the J call TRBJ1-1; D not certain. The CDR3 contains 13 residues. Germline loops: CDR1 WNHNN, CDR2 SYGVQD (reference sequence). Trimming pared 2 bases from V and 4 bases from J, leaving 8 bases between. DNA for the CDR3: TGCGCCAGCAGTGAGAGAGGTGGCACTGAAGCTTTCTTT. It is translated as CASSERGGTEAFF.

V gene TRBV11-3 combines with J gene TRBJ2-1, with 9 nucleotides matching TRBD2. V lost 2 bases, J lost 0 bases, and 14 bases stayed unmatched. CDR1 and CDR2 (germline): SGHNT, YENEEA. CDR3 size: 20 residues. In DNA form, the CDR3 reads TGTGCCAGCAGCTTACTCCGACTTAGCGGGGGCCTAAGCTCCTACAATGAGCAGTTCTTC. Translating it yields CASSLLRLSGGLSSYNEQFF.

The chain joins TRBV28 to TRBJ2-1; 10 nucleotides agree with TRBD2. Germline V gives CDR1 MDHEN, CDR2 SYDVKM. This CDR3 spans 16 amino acids. V lost 5 bases, J lost 5 bases, and 9 bases stayed unmatched. The chain's CDR3 is CASSVTLAGFHNEQFF. CDR3 nucleotide sequence: TGTGCCAGCAGTGTCACACTAGCGGGGTTCCACAATGAGCAGTTCTTC.

As DNA, the CDR3 is TGTGCCAGCAGCGCCCCGCCGGGTGGAGATACGCAGTATTTT. Protein product: CASSAPPGGDTQYF. The chain has TRBV9 and TRBJ2-3; unclear D gene. This CDR3 has 14 amino acids. The V end lost 3 bases, the J end lost 5 bases, and 13 bases lay between the germline ends. Germline V gene lookup returns CDR1 SGDLS and CDR2 YYNGEE.

This sequence joins TRBV9 and TRBJ2-7, with 9 bases identical to TRBD1. Looked up from germline, CDR1 is SGDLS and CDR2 is YYNGEE. The CDR3 is 16 amino acids. With 3 bases clipped from V and 3 bases from J, the junction kept 10 bases outside the gene matches. CDR3 amino acids: CASSAGSMTGGYEQYF. In DNA, the CDR3 is TGTGCCAGCAGCGCCGGATCAATGACAGGGGGCTACGAGCAGTACTTC.

V is TRBV2 and J is TRBJ1-1; D not certain. CDR1 SNHLY and CDR2 FYNNEI come from the germline V gene. The CDR3 extends over 13 amino acids. Trimming removed 0 bases from V and 6 bases from J, with 8 bases in between. The CDR3 DNA sequence: TGTGCCAGCAGTGAAGCATGGCGGCCTGAAGCTTTCTTT. Translating it yields CASSEAWRPEAFF.

This clone was seen once. The rearrangement uses TRBV19 and TRBJ1-1; D perhaps matches TRBD1 (5 bases). CDR1 is LNHDA, CDR2 SQIVND, per germline (reference sequence). The CDR3 covers 14 residues. Trimming cost V 5 bases and J 6 bases, with 16 bases left between them. The CDR3 spells CASSPGLRIPEAFF. The CDR3 nucleotides are TGTGCCAGTAGTCCAGGGTTGAGAATCCCTGAAGCTTTCTTT.

The chain has TRBV19 and TRBJ1-2, with D perhaps matching TRBD1 (6 bases). The CDR3 has 14 amino acids. Germline CDR1 and CDR2: LNHDA and SQIVND (reference sequence). V was cut by 10 bases and J by 6 bases, with 21 bases left in between. CDR3 nucleotide sequence: TGTGCCACCAACGCTAGAGGGGAGGGGGATGGCTACACCTTC. Encoded protein: CATNARGEGDGYTF.

The rearrangement joins TRBV4-2 to TRBJ2-7, with 11 bases aligning to TRBD2. After removal of 0 bases from V and 1 base from J, the junction contained 8 bases not matched to a gene. CDR1 LGHNA and CDR2 YNFKEQ come from the germline V gene. The CDR3 spans 18 residues. CDR3 DNA sequence: TGTGCCAGCAGCCAAGATCCCACTAGCGGGGGCAATTCCTACGAGCAGTACTTC. Amino acid sequence: CASSQDPTSGGNSYEQYF.